This paragraph reports one T cell receptor beta chain. Germline CDR1 reads MDHEN; CDR2 reads SYDVKM. V trimming: 5 bases; J trimming: 2 bases; junction bases outside the gene matches: 10. This CDR3 region has 16 residues. The data are from a study of control samples from healthy donors and cancer patients. Profiling relied on immunoSEQ multiplex PCR, and the TCRdb table lists in-frame clones only, not all of them. The table lists 50,000 to 70,000 clones, approximately 95% of them singletons. The receptor was isolated from a woman aged 18-29 years in good health. This sequence joins TRBV28 and TRBJ2-7; 9 bases are shared with TRBD2. Sequenced material: blood. The CDR3 here is CASSPRLGGGAYEQYF. The CDR3 region has the DNA TGTGCCAGCAGTCCCCGCCTTGGCGGGGGGGCCTACGAGCAGTACTTC.